A single T cell receptor (beta chain) is shown here with its context. Its cognate antigen is unknown. The CDR3 consists of 14 residues. V lost 1 base and J lost 1, with 8 bases in between. CDR1 is SGDLS and CDR2 is YYNGEE in the germline V gene. One entry per CDR3 protein, called by TCRdb with MiXCR from the 5' RACE reads. The data hold 320,000 or so distinct CDR3 sequences, with approximately 8% observed a single time. This record belongs to a study of T cells after yellow fever vaccination. Findings and limits, study-wide: A minor fraction of clonotypes spanned both CD4 and CD8 compartments. Booster sampling recovered most clones from primary vaccination (under 98% CD4, approximately 90% CD8).

This sequence originates from a young man who received the YFV17D yellow fever vaccine. The sample was PBMCs, taken around 45 days after the first yellow fever vaccination. The J gene is TRBJ2-5, the V gene TRBV9; D gene ambiguous. The CDR3 coding sequence is TGTGCCAGCAGCGTACGTGACCTCCAAGAGACCCAGTACTTC. It yields the protein CASSVRDLQETQYF.